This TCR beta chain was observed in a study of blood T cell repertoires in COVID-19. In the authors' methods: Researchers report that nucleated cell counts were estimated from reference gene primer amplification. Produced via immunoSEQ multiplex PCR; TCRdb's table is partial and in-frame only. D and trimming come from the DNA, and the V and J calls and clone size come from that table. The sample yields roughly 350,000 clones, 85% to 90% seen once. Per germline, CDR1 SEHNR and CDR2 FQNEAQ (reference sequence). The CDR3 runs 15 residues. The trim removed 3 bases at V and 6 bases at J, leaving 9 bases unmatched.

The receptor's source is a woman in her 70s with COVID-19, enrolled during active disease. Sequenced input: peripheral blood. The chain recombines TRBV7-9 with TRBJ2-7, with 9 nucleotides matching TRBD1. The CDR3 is CASSFSRTGDVEQYF. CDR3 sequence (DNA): TGTGCCAGCAGCTTCTCCAGGACAGGGGACGTCGAGCAGTACTTC.